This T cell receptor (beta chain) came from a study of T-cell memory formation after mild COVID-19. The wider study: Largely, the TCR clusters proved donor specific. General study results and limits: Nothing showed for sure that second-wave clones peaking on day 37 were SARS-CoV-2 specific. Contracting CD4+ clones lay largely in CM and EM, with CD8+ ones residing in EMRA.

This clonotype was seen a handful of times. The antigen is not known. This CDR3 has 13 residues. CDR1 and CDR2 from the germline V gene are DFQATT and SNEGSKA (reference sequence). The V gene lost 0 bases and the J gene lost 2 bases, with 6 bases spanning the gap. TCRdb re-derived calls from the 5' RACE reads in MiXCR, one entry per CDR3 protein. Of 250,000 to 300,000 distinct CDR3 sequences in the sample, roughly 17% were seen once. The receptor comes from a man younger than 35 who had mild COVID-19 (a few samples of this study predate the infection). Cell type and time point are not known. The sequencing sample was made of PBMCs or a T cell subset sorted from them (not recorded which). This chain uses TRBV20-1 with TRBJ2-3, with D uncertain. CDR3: CSARDLNTDTQYF. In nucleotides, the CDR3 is TGCAGTGCTAGAGATCTAAACACAGATACGCAGTATTTT.